A selection of T cell receptor beta chains follows, all from one sample in a study of shared clonotypes between healthy human individuals. Measured with immunoSEQ multiplex PCR; TCRdb has only the in-frame clones, and not every one. The table has 450,000 to 500,000 clones, around 80% seen once. Sequencing used PBMCs. These receptors came from a woman aged 40 to 55 in good health. Some clones in this sample may be carry-over from other donors' samples. The CDR3 runs from the conserved cysteine through the conserved F or W. A D gene is named only where the DNA matches it firmly. Clone sizes are given selectively: once, few, many, or a class where the clone is expanded.

d_call: TRBD1; j_call: TRBJ2-7; clone_size: -; v_call: TRBV5-1; cdr3_aa: CASSLDPTGISYEQYF; cdr3_nt: TGCGCCAGCAGCTTGGATCCGACAGGGATCTCCTACGAGCAGTACTTC
d_call: TRBD1; j_call: TRBJ2-1; clone_size: -; v_call: TRBV7-7; cdr3_aa: CASSPTGVGNEQFF; cdr3_nt: TGTGCCAGCAGCCCGACAGGGGTTGGGAATGAGCAGTTCTTC
d_call: -; j_call: TRBJ2-3; clone_size: -; v_call: TRBV11-2; cdr3_aa: CASSFNPTDTQYF; cdr3_nt: TGTGCCAGCAGCTTTAATCCGACAGATACGCAGTATTTT
d_call: -; j_call: TRBJ2-7; clone_size: -; v_call: TRBV29-1; cdr3_aa: CSVGRYEQYF; cdr3_nt: TGCAGCGTTGGCCGATACGAGCAGTACTTC
d_call: TRBD2; j_call: TRBJ2-1; clone_size: -; v_call: TRBV7-2; cdr3_aa: CASSLTAGGPLIEQFF; cdr3_nt: TGTGCCAGCAGCCTTACAGCGGGAGGGCCATTAATTGAGCAGTTCTTC
d_call: TRBD1; j_call: TRBJ1-1; clone_size: -; v_call: TRBV7-9; cdr3_aa: CASSLEGQGVEAFF; cdr3_nt: TGTGCCAGCAGCTTAGAGGGACAGGGGGTGGAAGCTTTCTTT
d_call: TRBD2; j_call: TRBJ2-1; clone_size: -; v_call: TRBV27; cdr3_aa: CASGRARTSGTDEQFF; cdr3_nt: TGTGCCAGCGGAAGGGCTCGGACTAGCGGGACCGATGAGCAGTTCTTC
d_call: -; j_call: TRBJ2-3; clone_size: -; v_call: TRBV7-9; cdr3_aa: CASSDPDGLRTDTQYF; cdr3_nt: TGTGCCAGCAGCGACCCGGACGGACTCCGCACAGATACGCAGTATTTT
d_call: -; j_call: TRBJ2-7; clone_size: -; v_call: TRBV7-9; cdr3_aa: CASSPGTNLLLEQYF; cdr3_nt: TGTGCCAGCAGCCCGGGGACCAATCTACTACTTGAGCAGTACTTC
d_call: -; j_call: TRBJ2-5; clone_size: -; v_call: TRBV5-1; cdr3_aa: CASSFSGRRGRETQYF; cdr3_nt: TGCGCCAGCAGCTTTTCTGGGAGGAGAGGTAGAGAGACCCAGTACTTC
d_call: -; j_call: TRBJ1-4; clone_size: few; v_call: TRBV10-3; cdr3_aa: CAISEVGAGPEKLFF; cdr3_nt: TGTGCCATCAGTGAGGTGGGGGCCGGGCCTGAAAAACTGTTTTTT
d_call: TRBD2; j_call: TRBJ2-3; clone_size: -; v_call: TRBV7-2; cdr3_aa: CASSFSGRASPVHF; cdr3_nt: TGTGCCAGCAGCTTTAGCGGGAGGGCCTCGCCCGTGCATTTT
d_call: -; j_call: TRBJ1-2; clone_size: -; v_call: TRBV6-1; cdr3_aa: CASRPQVVGRYGYTF; cdr3_nt: TGTGCCAGCAGACCACAGGTGGTGGGGAGATATGGCTACACCTTC
d_call: -; j_call: TRBJ1-2; clone_size: -; v_call: TRBV14; cdr3_aa: CASSQGDIHYGYTF; cdr3_nt: TGTGCCAGCAGCCAAGGAGATATACACTATGGCTACACCTTC